This T cell receptor beta chain was identified in a study of cytomegalovirus exposure and HLA in healthy donors. Study-level points and caveats: It was shown in a later analysis that HLA-associated TCR beta chains were more clonally expanded than other, equally common chains. Later analysis identified a missense DCLRE1C variant that was linked to TCR beta V- and J-gene trimming.

13 Jbeta primers and 60 Vbeta primers were used for the PCR. Clones were sequenced by immunoSEQ multiplex PCR, and TCRdb holds only the in-frame ones, with some missing. The data show over 15,000 clones, with around 80% seen just once and roughly 23% held by the top ten. The CDR3 has 14 amino acids. V lost 0 bases and J 3 bases, leaving 9 bases between the germline ends. Germline V gives CDR1 SGHNT, CDR2 YYREEE (reference sequence). Comment on this clone: As yet, its antigen is unknown.

This chain links TRBV5-4 with TRBJ2-5, with D possibly being TRBD2 (6 bases). The TCR sequence derives from a human donor in good health. Sample: PBMCs. The CDR3 DNA is TGTGCCAGCAGCTTGGTATCTAGCGAAGAGACCCAGTACTTC. It translates to CASSLVSSEETQYF.